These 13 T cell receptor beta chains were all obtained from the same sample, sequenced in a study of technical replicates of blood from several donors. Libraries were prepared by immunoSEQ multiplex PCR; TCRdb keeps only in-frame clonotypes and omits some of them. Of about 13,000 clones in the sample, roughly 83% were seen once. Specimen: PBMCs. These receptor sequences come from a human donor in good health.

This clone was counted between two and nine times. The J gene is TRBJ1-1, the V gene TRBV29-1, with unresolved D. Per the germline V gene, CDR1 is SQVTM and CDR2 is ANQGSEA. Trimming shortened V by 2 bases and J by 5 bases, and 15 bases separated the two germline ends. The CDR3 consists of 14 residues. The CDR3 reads CSVERGRTGTEAFF. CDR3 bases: TGCAGCGTTGAACGGGGAAGAACGGGGACTGAAGCTTTCTTT.

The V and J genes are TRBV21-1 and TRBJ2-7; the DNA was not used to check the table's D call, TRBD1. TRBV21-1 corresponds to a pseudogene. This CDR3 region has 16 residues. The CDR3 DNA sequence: TGTGCCAGCAGCAAAGATGGGACAGGGAACACCTACGAGCAGTACTTC. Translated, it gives CASSKDGTGNTYEQYF.

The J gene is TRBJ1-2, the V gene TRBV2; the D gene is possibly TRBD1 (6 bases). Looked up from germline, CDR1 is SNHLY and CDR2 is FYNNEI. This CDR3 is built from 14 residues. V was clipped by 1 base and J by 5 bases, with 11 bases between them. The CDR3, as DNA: TGTGCCAGCAGTGAAGACCCAGGGGCGTATGGCTACACCTTC. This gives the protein CASSEDPGAYGYTF.

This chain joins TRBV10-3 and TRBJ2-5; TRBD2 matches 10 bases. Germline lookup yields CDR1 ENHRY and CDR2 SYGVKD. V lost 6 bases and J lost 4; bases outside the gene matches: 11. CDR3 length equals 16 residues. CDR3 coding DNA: TGTGCCATCAGCGATTCAGCGGGAGGGTCCAGAGAGACCCAGTACTTC. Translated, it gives CAISDSAGGSRETQYF.

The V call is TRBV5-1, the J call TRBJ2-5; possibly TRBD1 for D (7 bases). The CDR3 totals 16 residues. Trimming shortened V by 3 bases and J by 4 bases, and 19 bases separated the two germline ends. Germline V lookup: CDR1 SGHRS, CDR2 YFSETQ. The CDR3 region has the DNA TGCGCCAGCAGCTACACACCCAGGGGGACTGGAGAGACCCAGTACTTC. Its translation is CASSYTPRGTGETQYF.

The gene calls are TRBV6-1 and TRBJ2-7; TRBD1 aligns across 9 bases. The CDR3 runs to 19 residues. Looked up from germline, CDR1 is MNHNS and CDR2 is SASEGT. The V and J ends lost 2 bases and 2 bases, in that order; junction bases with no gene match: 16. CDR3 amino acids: CASSEMVFGSWTGAYEQYF. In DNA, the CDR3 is TGTGCCAGCAGTGAAATGGTTTTTGGTTCTTGGACAGGGGCCTACGAGCAGTACTTC.

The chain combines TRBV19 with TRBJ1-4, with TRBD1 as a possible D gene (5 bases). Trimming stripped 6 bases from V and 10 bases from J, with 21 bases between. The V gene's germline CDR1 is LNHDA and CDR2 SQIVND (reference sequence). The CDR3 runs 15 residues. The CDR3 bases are TGTGCCAGTAGGCTCGAAGACAGCCGAGGTGCAAAACTGTTTTTT. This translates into CASRLEDSRGAKLFF.

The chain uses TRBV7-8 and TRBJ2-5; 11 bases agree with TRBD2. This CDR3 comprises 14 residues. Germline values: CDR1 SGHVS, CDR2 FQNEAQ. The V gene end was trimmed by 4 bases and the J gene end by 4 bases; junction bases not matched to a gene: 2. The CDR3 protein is CASSSGLAGETQYF. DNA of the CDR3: TGTGCCAGCAGCTCTGGACTAGCGGGAGAGACCCAGTACTTC.

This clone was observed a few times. CDR3 sequence (DNA): TGTGCCAGCAGCCGGACTAGCGGAGTCCATGAGCAGTTCTTC. Its protein is CASSRTSGVHEQFF. The chain recombines TRBV7-7 with TRBJ2-1; 10 positions match TRBD2. V trimming: 5 bases; J trimming: 8 bases; junction bases outside the gene matches: 6. The CDR3 contains 14 residues. The germline CDR1 and CDR2 sequences are SSHAT and FNYEAQ (reference sequence).

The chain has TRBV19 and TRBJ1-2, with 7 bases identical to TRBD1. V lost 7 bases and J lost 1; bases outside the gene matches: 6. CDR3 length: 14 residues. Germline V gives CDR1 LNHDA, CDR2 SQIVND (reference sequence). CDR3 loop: CASTTGDSNYGYTF. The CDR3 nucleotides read TGTGCCAGTACCACCGGGGACAGTAACTATGGCTACACCTTC.

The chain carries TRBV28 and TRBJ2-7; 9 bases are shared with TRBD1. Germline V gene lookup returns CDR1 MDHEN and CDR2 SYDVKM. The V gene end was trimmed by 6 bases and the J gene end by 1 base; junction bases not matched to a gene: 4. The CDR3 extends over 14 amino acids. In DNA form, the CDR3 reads TGTGCCAGCAGCCGACAGGGGGTTTCCTACGAGCAGTACTTC. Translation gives CASSRQGVSYEQYF.

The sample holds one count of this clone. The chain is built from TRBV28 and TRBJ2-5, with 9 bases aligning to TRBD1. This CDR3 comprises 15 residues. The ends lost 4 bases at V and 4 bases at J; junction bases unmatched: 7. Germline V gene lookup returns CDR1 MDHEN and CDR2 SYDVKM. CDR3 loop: CASSSSQGALETQYF. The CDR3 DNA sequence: TGTGCCAGCAGTTCATCACAGGGGGCTTTAGAGACCCAGTACTTC.

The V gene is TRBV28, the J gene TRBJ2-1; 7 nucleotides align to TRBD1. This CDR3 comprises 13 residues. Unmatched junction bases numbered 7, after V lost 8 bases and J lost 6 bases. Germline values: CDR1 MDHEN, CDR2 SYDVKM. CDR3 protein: CASRDSGGNEQFF. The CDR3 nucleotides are TGTGCCAGCCGGGACAGTGGGGGCAATGAGCAGTTCTTC.